The present T cell receptor (beta chain) was sequenced within a study of T cell repertoires in cytomegalovirus infection. The CDR3 runs 15 residues. CDR1 is SGHTA, CDR2 FQGNSA, per germline. V lost 3 bases to trimming and J lost 0 bases, with 10 bases between them. MiXCR, applied by TCRdb to the reads, yields one record per CDR3 protein. The sample has roughly 54,000 distinct CDR3 sequences, roughly 32% seen once. This clonotype showed up just once. The target antigen is unknown. V gene TRBV7-2 combines with J gene TRBJ2-3; D may be TRBD2 (6 bases). Sequencing used PBMCs, sequenced either directly or after in vitro stimulation (not recorded which). The source is a human donor in good health (CMV status not recorded). Some clones in this sample may be carry-over from other donors' samples. CDR3 loop: CASSLLASSTDTQYF. CDR3 nucleotides: TGTGCCAGCAGCTTGCTAGCGTCAAGCACAGATACGCAGTATTTT.